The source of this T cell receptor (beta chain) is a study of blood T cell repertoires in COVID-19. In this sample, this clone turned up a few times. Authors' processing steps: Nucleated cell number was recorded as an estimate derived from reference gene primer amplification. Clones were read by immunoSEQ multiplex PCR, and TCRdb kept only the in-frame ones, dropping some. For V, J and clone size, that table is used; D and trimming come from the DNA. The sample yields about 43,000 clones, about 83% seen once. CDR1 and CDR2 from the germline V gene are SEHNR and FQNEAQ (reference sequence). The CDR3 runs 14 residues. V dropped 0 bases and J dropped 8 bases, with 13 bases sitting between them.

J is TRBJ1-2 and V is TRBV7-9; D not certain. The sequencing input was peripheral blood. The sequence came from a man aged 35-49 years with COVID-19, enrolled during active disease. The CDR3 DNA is TGTGCCAGCAGCTTAGCGCCGGAGCTCGGGGGCTACACCTTC. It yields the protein CASSLAPELGGYTF. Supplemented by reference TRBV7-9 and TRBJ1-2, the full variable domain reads DTGVSQNPRHKITKRGQNVTFRCDPISEHNRLYWYRQTLGQGPEFLTYFQNEAQLEKSRLLSDRFSAERPKGSFSTLEIQRTEQGDSAMYLCASSLAPELGGYTFGSGTRLTVV.